This T cell receptor (beta chain) was sequenced for a study of siplizumab effects on memory and regulatory T cells. Germline loops: CDR1 SGHTS, CDR2 YDEGEE. Trimming pared 0 bases from V and 0 bases from J, leaving 6 bases between. This CDR3 comprises 15 residues. The repertoire was sequenced with immunoSEQ multiplex PCR; TCRdb's copy has only in-frame clones and lacks some. The sample records some 100,000 clones, around nine tenths being singletons. The receptor's source is a human donor in good health. The rearrangement joins TRBV5-8 to TRBJ1-4; D unclear. Material for sequencing was non-Treg CD4+ T cells sorted from blood. The CDR3 reads CASSLALATNEKLFF. CDR3 DNA: TGTGCCAGCAGCTTGGCCCTTGCAACTAATGAAAAACTGTTTTTT.